This TCR beta chain was obtained from a study of blood T cell repertoires in COVID-19 (dated by TCRdb to the early 2020s). Turning to the overall study: The collaborator samples originated in the United States, Italy and Spain and spanned the acute and convalescent phases of COVID-19. The material from the prospective study consisted of cDNA or gDNA derived from T cells, B-cell-depleted T cells, or PBMCs. The dataset comprised deeply sampled blood TCRbeta repertoires from subjects exposed to, actively infected with, or recovered from COVID-19. The repertoires were made available in a free public database intended to serve as a resource for research on the immune response to SARS-CoV-2. Samples were obtained from the ongoing ImmuneRACE study (first 160 participants) and from 1,000 to 1,500 subjects provided by 6 global collaborators. A de-identified subject ID, COVID-19 status, age in years and sex were almost always included in the sample metadata. Where HLA class I and class II types were available, the types were taken from metadata supplied by the sample provider, not from assay-based typing. Paper-wide results and their limitations: Clinical and demographic metadata were provided uncurated, with the amount varying by source and participant.

The CDR3 spans 15 residues, from the cysteine through the phenylalanine. CDR3 DNA is the only sequence kept; it has 45 bases, read in frame from the first base. At the junction V is shortened by 4 bases and J by 5 bases; bases outside the gene matches: 9. Based on the germline V gene, the CDR1 and CDR2 sequences are LGHNA and YNFKEQ. As to this clone: Its recognized antigen is unknown. No much larger clonotype is one base removed from it; base qualities were not supplied.

Whole blood was collected in K2EDTA tubes by collaborating institutions according to the institutions' own protocols. For TCRbeta analysis, collaborators shipped samples in one of three forms: frozen whole blood, isolated PBMCs, or DNA extracted from either of those sample types. TCRbeta CDR3 regions were amplified from genomic DNA by means of the immunoSEQ Assay, a bias-controlled multiplex PCR. The published analysis was carried out like this. The number of nucleated cells in each sample was estimated by amplification of reference gene primers within the assay. To quantify the absolute abundance of each unique TCRbeta CDR3 rearrangement, sequence reads were collapsed and filtered. For each sample, productive Simpson clonality was calculated by taking the square root of Simpson's diversity index across productive rearrangements. TCRdb limited this immuneACCESS table to in-frame rearrangements with V and J called. A share of clones is missing; checked studies link under half to unresolved V genes, and the rest is unexplained. V, J and clone size derive from that table, while D and trimming were established from the DNA sequence. Present in this sample are 140,000 to 150,000 clones, approximately 91% of which were seen just once. The ten largest account for about 2.3% of the sample.

The chain couples TRBV4-2 to TRBJ2-7; 9 bases in the middle match TRBD1. The sequence came from a human donor in a cohort sampled during active COVID-19. Sequenced sample: peripheral blood. The CDR3 region has the sequence CASSPPGTGTNEQYF. The DNA reads TGTGCCAGCAGCCCACCCGGGACAGGGACCAACGAGCAGTACTTC.